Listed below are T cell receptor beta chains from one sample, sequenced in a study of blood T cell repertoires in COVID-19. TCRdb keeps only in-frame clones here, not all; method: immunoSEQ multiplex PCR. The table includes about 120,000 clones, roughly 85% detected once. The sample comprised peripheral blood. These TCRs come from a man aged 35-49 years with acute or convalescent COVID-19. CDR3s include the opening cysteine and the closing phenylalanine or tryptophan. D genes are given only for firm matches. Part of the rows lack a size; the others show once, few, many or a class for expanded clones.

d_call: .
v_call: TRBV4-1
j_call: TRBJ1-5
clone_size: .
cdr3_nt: TGCGCCAGCAGCCACCCTCAAGGACAGAAAAATCAGCCCCAGCATTTT
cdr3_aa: CASSHPQGQKNQPQHF

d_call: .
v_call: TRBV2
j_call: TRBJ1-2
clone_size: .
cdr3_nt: TGTGCCAGCAGTGACCCCGGAGATGGCTACACCTTC
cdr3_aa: CASSDPGDGYTF

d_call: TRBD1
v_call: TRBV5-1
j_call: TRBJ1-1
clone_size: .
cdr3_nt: TGCGCCAGCACCTTGGGGGGACAGGGGACTGAAGCTTTCTTT
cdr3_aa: CASTLGGQGTEAFF

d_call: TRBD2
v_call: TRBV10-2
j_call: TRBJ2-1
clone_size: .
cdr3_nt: TGCGCCAGCAGGGCATGGGGGGAGCGGGGGAGTTACAATGAGCAGTTCTTC
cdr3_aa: CASRAWGERGSYNEQFF

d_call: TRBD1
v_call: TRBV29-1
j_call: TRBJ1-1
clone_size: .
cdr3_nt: TGCAGCGTTGAAGCTCGGACAGGGGGGACTGAAGCTTTCTTT
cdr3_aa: CSVEARTGGTEAFF

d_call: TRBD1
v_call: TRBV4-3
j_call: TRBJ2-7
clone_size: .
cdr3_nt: TGCGCCAGCAGCCAAGAAGGGACAGGCTACGAGCAGTACTTC
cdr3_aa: CASSQEGTGYEQYF

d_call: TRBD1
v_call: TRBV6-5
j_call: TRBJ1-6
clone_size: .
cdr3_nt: TGTGCCAGCAGTCCCGGGACAGGATTATCACCCCTCCACTTT
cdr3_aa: CASSPGTGLSPLHF

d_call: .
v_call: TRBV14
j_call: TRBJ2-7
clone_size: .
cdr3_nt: TGTGCCAGCAGCCATGTCCGCTACGAGCAGTACTTC
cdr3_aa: CASSHVRYEQYF

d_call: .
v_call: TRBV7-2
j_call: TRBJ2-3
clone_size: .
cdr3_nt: TGTGCCAGCAGCCCCCGGGGGGCCACAGATACGCAGTATTTT
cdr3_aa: CASSPRGATDTQYF

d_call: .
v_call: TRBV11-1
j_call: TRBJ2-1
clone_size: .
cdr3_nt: TGTGCCAGCAGCTTAGGAGTCAATGAGCAGTTCTTC
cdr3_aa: CASSLGVNEQFF

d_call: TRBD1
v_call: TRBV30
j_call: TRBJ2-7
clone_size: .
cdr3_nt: TGTGCCTGGACCGGGACAGGGTCCTACGAGCAGTACTTC
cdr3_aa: CAWTGTGSYEQYF

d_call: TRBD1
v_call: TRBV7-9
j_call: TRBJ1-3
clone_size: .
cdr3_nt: TGTGCCAGCAGCTTTGGGACAGGGGGACCCGGAAACACCATATATTTT
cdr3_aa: CASSFGTGGPGNTIYF

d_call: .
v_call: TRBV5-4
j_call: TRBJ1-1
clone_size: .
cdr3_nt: TGTGCCAGCAGCTTGGACCTGGGGGGAGACACTGAAGCTTTCTTT
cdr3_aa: CASSLDLGGDTEAFF

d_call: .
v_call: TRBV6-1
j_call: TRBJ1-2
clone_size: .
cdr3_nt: TGTGCCAGCAGTGAATCATGGAGTGGCTACACCTTC
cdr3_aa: CASSESWSGYTF

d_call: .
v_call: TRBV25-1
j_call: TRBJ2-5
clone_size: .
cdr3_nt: TGTGCCAGCAGTGATGGACTTAAAGAGACCCAGTACTTC
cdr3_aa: CASSDGLKETQYF

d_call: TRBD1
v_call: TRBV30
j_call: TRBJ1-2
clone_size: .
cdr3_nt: TGTGCCTGGAGCCGCGGTTTGGACAGGTGGGGCTATGGCTACACCTTC
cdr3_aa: CAWSRGLDRWGYGYTF

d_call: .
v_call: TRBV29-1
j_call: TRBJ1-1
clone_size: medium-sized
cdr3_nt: TGCAGCGTTGCAAGGGGGACTGAAGCTTTCTTT
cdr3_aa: CSVARGTEAFF

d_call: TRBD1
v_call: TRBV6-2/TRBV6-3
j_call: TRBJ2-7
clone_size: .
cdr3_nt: TGTGCCAGCAGTTACGGGACAGGGGCCTACGAGCAGTACTTC
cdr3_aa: CASSYGTGAYEQYF

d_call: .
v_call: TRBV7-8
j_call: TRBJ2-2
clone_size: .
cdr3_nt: TGTGCCAGCAGCTCCACTTTCGGGGAGCTGTTTTTT
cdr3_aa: CASSSTFGELFF

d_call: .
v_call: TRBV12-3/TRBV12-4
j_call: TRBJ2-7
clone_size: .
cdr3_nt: TGTGCCAGCAATCGGGGATGGGGATACGAGCAGTACTTC
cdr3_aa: CASNRGWGYEQYF

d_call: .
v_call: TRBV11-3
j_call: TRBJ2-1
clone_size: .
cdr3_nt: TGTGCCAGCAGCTTAGGCGACAACGACAATGAGCAGTTCTTC
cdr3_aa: CASSLGDNDNEQFF

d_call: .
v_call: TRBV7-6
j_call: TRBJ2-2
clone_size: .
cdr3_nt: TGTGCCAGCAGCACAATAAGCGGGGAGGGACAAGACACCGGGGAGCTGTTTTTT
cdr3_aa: CASSTISGEGQDTGELFF

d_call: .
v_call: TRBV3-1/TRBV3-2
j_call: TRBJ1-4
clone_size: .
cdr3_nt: TGTGCCAGCAGCCAAGGCAGGGTCAATGAAAAACTGTTTTTT
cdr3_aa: CASSQGRVNEKLFF

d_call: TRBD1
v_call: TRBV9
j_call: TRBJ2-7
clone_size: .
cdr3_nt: TGTGCCAGCAGCGAAGCGACAGGGGCGGCCTCTCAGCAGTACTTC
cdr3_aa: CASSEATGAASQQYF

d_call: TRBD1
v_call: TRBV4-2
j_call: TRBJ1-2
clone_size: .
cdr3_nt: TGTGCCAGCAGCCCGCGGACAGGGGGTTTTGGCTACACCTTC
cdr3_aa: CASSPRTGGFGYTF

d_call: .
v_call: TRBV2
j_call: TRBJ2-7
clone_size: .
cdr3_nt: TGTGCCAGCAGGACAGAAGCCCAATTCAACTTC
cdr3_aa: CASRTEAQFNF

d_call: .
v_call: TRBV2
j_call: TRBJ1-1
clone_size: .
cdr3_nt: TGTGCCAGCAGTGAACTTCAGATCCAGAACACTGAAGCTTTCTTT
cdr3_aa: CASSELQIQNTEAFF

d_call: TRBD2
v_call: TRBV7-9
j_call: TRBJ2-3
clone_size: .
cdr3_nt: TGTGCCAGCAGCTCCTTGTTTTTAGCGGGTAACACAGATACGCAGTATTTT
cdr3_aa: CASSSLFLAGNTDTQYF

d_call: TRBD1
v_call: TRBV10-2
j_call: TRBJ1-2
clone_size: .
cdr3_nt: TGCGCCAGCAGTGTGGACAGGGGGGGCTATGGCTACACCTTC
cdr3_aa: CASSVDRGGYGYTF

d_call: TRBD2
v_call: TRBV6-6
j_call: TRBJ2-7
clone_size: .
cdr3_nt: TGTGCCAGCAGTACTAGCGGGTCGACCTACGAGCAGTACTTC
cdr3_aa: CASSTSGSTYEQYF

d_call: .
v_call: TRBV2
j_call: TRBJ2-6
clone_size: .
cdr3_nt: TGTGCCAGCAGTGAACGTTATTGGGCATCTGGGGCCAACGTCCTGACTTTC
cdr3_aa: CASSERYWASGANVLTF

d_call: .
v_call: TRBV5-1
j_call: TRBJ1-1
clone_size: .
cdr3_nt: TGCGCCAGCAGCTTGAAGGGGGAGACTGAAGCTTTCTTT
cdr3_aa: CASSLKGETEAFF

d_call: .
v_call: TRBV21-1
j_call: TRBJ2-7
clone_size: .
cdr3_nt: TGTGCCAGCAGCGCCCGGGACAAACCCTACGAGCAGTACTTC
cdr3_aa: CASSARDKPYEQYF

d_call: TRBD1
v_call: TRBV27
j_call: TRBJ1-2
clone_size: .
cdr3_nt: TGTGCCAGCAGTTCCGGGACAGGCAACTATGGCTACACCTTC
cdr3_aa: CASSSGTGNYGYTF

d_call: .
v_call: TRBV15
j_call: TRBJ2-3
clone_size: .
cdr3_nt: TGTGCCACCAGCAGGGAAATGAGGGGGGGAGCGGATACGCAGTATTTT
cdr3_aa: CATSREMRGGADTQYF